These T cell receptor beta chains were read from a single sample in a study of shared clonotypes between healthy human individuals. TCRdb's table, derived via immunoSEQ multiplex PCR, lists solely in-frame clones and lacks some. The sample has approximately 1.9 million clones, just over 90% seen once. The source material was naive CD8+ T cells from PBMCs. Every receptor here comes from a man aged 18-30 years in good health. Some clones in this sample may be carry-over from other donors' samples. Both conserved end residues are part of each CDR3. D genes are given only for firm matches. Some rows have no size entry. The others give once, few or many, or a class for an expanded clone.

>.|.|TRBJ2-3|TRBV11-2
CASSHARGSTDTQYF
TGTGCCAGCAGCCACGCGAGGGGAAGCACAGATACGCAGTATTTT
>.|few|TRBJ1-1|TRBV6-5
CASSYKNTEAFF
TGTGCCAGCAGTTACAAGAACACTGAAGCTTTCTTT
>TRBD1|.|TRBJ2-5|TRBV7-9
CASSLGQGVEYF
TGTGCCAGCAGCTTAGGCCAGGGGGTGGAGTACTTC
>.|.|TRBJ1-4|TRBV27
CASRKSVATNEKLFF
TGTGCCAGCAGAAAATCAGTTGCAACTAATGAAAAACTGTTTTTT
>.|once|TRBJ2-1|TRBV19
CASSILRDEQFF
TGTGCCAGTAGTATCCTACGAGATGAGCAGTTCTTC
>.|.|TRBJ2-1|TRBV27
CASSLSGPGLEYGFF
TGTGCCAGCAGCCTCTCTGGGCCCGGCCTAGAATATGGGTTCTTC
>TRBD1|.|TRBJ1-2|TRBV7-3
CASRPGQGALGYTF
TGTGCCAGCAGGCCCGGACAGGGGGCTCTCGGCTACACCTTC
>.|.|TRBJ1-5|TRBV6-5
CASSQDSPNQPQHF
TGTGCCAGCAGCCAGGACAGTCCTAATCAGCCCCAGCATTTT
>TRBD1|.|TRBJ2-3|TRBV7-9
CASSSESADRGTDTQYF
TGTGCCAGCAGCTCCGAATCCGCCGACAGGGGCACAGATACGCAGTATTTT
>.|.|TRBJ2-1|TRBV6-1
CASGVTGSYNEQFF
TGTGCCAGCGGAGTTACAGGTTCCTACAATGAGCAGTTCTTC
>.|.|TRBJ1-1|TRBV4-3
CASSSRTGSHTEAFF
TGCGCCAGCAGCTCCCGTACAGGGTCTCACACTGAAGCTTTCTTT
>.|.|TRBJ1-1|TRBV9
CASSVDSLNTEAFF
TGTGCCAGCAGCGTGGACAGCTTGAACACTGAAGCTTTCTTT
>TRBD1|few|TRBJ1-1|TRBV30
CAWSPSMTGKNTEAFF
TGTGCCTGGAGTCCGTCAATGACAGGGAAGAACACTGAAGCTTTCTTT
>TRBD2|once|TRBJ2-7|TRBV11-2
CASSSILAGPTGQYF
TGTGCCAGCAGCTCAATACTAGCGGGACCCACGGGTCAGTACTTC
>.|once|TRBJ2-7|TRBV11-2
CASSLHRDYEQYF
TGTGCCAGCAGCTTGCACAGAGACTACGAGCAGTACTTC
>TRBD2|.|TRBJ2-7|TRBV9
CASSVSGASGTKNDEQYF
TGTGCCAGCAGCGTTTCGGGAGCTAGCGGGACTAAAAACGACGAGCAGTACTTC
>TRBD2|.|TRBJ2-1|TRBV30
CAWSRGGNEQFF
TGTGCCTGGAGTCGGGGGGGCAATGAGCAGTTCTTC
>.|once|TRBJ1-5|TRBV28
CASSLSGGSNQPQHF
TGTGCCAGCAGTTTATCGGGGGGCAGTAATCAGCCCCAGCATTTT
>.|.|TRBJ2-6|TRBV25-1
CASGVGSGANVLTF
TGTGCCTCAGGCGTCGGCTCTGGGGCCAACGTCCTGACTTTC
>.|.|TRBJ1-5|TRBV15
CATSPQSNSNQPQHF
TGTGCCACCAGTCCCCAGTCAAATAGCAATCAGCCCCAGCATTTT
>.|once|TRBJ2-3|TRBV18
CASSPPDQGRADTQYF
TGTGCCAGCTCACCACCGGACCAGGGTCGGGCAGATACGCAGTATTTT
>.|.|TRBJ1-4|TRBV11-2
CASQATNEKLFF
TGTGCCAGCCAAGCAACTAATGAAAAACTGTTTTTT
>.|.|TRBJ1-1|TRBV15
CATSDRGGFTEAFF
TGTGCCACCAGCGACCGTGGGGGGTTCACTGAAGCTTTCTTT
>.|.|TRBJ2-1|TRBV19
CASSIVMGPKHSNNEQFF
TGTGCCAGTAGTATAGTTATGGGACCAAAACACTCCAACAATGAGCAGTTCTTC
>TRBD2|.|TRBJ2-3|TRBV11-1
CASSQLGTRTDTQYF
TGTGCCAGCAGCCAACTCGGGACTAGGACAGATACGCAGTATTTT
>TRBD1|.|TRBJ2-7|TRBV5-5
CASSSRDRDIYEQYF
TGTGCCAGCAGCTCCCGCGACAGGGACATTTACGAGCAGTACTTC
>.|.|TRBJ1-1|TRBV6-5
CASSWGRGRGTEAFF
TGTGCCAGCAGCTGGGGCAGGGGTCGTGGAACTGAAGCTTTCTTT
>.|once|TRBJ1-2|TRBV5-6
CASSSKTVKYDGYTF
TGTGCCAGCAGCTCGAAGACAGTTAAATATGATGGCTACACCTTC
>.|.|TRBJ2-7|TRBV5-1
CASSFMDEQYF
TGCGCCAGCAGCTTCATGGACGAGCAGTACTTC
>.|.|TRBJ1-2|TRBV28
CASSLRVIGGYTF
TGTGCCAGCAGTTTGCGGGTGATTGGGGGCTACACCTTC
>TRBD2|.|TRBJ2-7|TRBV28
CASSEGTSPSGEQYF
TGTGCCAGCAGTGAGGGGACTAGCCCATCGGGGGAGCAGTACTTC
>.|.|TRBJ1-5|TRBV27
CASSFRGSDQPQHF
TGTGCCAGCAGTTTTAGGGGGAGTGATCAGCCCCAGCATTTT
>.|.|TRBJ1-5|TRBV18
CASSPERLRGQLFQPQHF
TGTGCCAGCTCACCCGAGAGGCTTAGAGGACAACTCTTTCAGCCCCAGCATTTT
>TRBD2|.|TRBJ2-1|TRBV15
CATMGREALINNEQFF
TGTGCCACCATGGGGCGGGAGGCCCTTATTAACAATGAGCAGTTCTTC
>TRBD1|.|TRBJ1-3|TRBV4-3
CASSPGDRGIDTIYF
TGCGCCAGCAGCCCTGGGGACAGGGGGATAGACACCATATATTTT
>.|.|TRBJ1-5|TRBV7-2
CASSLIQQGSNQPQHF
TGTGCCAGCAGCTTAATTCAACAGGGTAGCAATCAGCCCCAGCATTTT